This entry lists 15 T cell receptor beta chains sequenced from one sample in a study of shared clonotypes between healthy human individuals. Profiling relied on immunoSEQ multiplex PCR, and the TCRdb table lists in-frame clones only, not all of them. The sample yields over a million clones, more than 75% seen once. The sequenced material came from memory CD4+ T cells from PBMCs. Regarding subset: CD45RA-negative fraction. All receptors come from a man aged 18 to 29 in good health. Some clones in this sample may be carry-over from other donors' samples.

The rearrangement joins TRBV7-9 to TRBJ1-4; 8 nucleotides line up with TRBD1. J was trimmed by 0 bases and V by 5 bases; bases with no gene match: 11. Germline CDR1 reads SEHNR; CDR2 reads FQNEAQ (reference sequence). This CDR3 is 18 amino acids long. CDR3 residues: CASSAGRTGIATNEKLFF. The CDR3 DNA reads TGTGCCAGCAGCGCTGGAAGGACAGGGATTGCAACTAATGAAAAACTGTTTTTT.

The J gene is TRBJ2-3, the V gene TRBV5-1; D remains ambiguous. Germline CDR1 and CDR2: SGHRS and YFSETQ. The CDR3 covers 16 residues. The V gene lost 3 bases and the J gene lost 2 bases, with 16 bases spanning the gap. The CDR3 sequence: CASSSQTLSHTDTQYF. CDR3 DNA sequence: TGCGCCAGCAGCTCCCAGACACTCTCACACACAGATACGCAGTATTTT.

V gene TRBV15 combines with J gene TRBJ1-2; D is ambiguous. V shed 3 bases and J shed 0 bases, with 8 bases lying between them. There are 14 residues in the CDR3. Per germline, CDR1 LNHNV and CDR2 YYDKDF (reference sequence). As DNA, the CDR3 is TGTGCCACCAGCAGGCCGTTGACTAACTATGGCTACACCTTC. Translation gives CATSRPLTNYGYTF.

In the case of this clone: The identical CDR3 is also encoded by other nucleotide sequences in the sample. The chain carries TRBV5-1 and TRBJ1-4; D is ambiguous. This CDR3 has 14 amino acids. Between the trimmed V and J ends, which lost 0 bases and 8 bases, there was a span of 11 bases. Germline V gives CDR1 SGHRS, CDR2 YFSETQ. The CDR3, as DNA: TGCGCCAGCAGCTTGGTTGGTAACGGAGAAAAACTGTTTTTT. Protein product: CASSLVGNGEKLFF. Full variable domain (missing parts from reference TRBV5-1 and TRBJ1-4): KAGVTQTPRYLIKTRGQQVTLSCSPISGHRSVSWYQQTPGQGLQFLFEYFSETQRNKGNFPGRFSGRQFSNSRSEMNVSTLELGDSALYLCASSLVGNGEKLFFGSGTQLSVL.

CDR3 coding DNA: TGTGCCAGCAGTCCCCGGACTACATTAGATACGCAGTATTTT. Amino acid sequence: CASSPRTTLDTQYF. The chain employs TRBV27 and TRBJ2-3; the D gene is possibly TRBD2 (6 bases). Trimming cost V 5 bases and J 5 bases, with 14 bases left between them. The CDR3 length is 14 residues. Germline-derived CDR1 and CDR2 are MNHEY and SMNVEV (reference sequence).

This clone came up once. This probably arose from a read error, given a far larger clone one base away. The V and J genes are TRBV9 and TRBJ1-2; 8 bases align to TRBD1. The germline CDR1 and CDR2 sequences are SGDLS and YYNGEE. The V gene end was trimmed by 7 bases and the J gene end by 7 bases; junction bases not matched to a gene: 15. The CDR3 sequence is 15 residues long. In nucleotides, the CDR3 is TGTGCCAGCGGTTTCAGGGGGCGCGGGCCGGGTGGCTACACCTTC. Amino acids: CASGFRGRGPGGYTF.

At least ten counts were recorded for this clone. The rearrangement joins TRBV9 to TRBJ2-7; the D is unclear. Trimming left V 4 bases short and J 2 bases short, with 10 bases between. Germline V gene data show CDR1 as SGDLS and CDR2 as YYNGEE. This CDR3 has 13 residues. Here the CDR3 reads CASSLSPTYEQYF. The CDR3 coding sequence is TGTGCCAGCAGCCTCAGCCCTACCTACGAGCAGTACTTC.

This CDR3 reads CASGRFRELFF. The CDR3 DNA follows: TGTGCCAGCGGTAGATTCCGGGAGCTGTTTTTT. J is TRBJ2-2 and V is TRBV11-3; no firm D call. Germline assignment: CDR1 SGHNT and CDR2 YENEEA. The CDR3 has 11 amino acids. Trimming took 8 bases from V and 9 from J, leaving 10 bases between them. The variable domain in full, completed from reference TRBV11-3 and TRBJ2-2, reads EAGVVQSPRYKIIEKKQPVAFWCNPISGHNTLYWYLQNLGQGPELLIRYENEEAVDDSQLPKDRFSAERLKGVDSTLKIQPAELGDSAVYLCASGRFRELFFGEGSRLTVL.

The genes are TRBV6-5 and TRBJ1-2; D is possibly TRBD1 (5 bases). The CDR3 consists of 12 residues. Trimming stripped 6 bases from V and 5 bases from J, with 10 bases between. The germline V gene has CDR1 MNHEY and CDR2 SVGAGI. DNA for the CDR3: TGTGCCAGCAGCGGGACGGCTTATGGCTACACCTTC. It translates to CASSGTAYGYTF.

The chain links TRBV7-9 to TRBJ2-1; 8 bases align to TRBD2. The CDR3 contains 15 residues. Germline V CDR1 and CDR2: SEHNR, FQNEAQ (reference sequence). V gave up 5 bases and J gave up 3 bases; unmatched junction bases: 6. Here the CDR3 reads CASSMGLVGYNEQFF. The CDR3 coding sequence is TGTGCCAGCAGCATGGGACTAGTGGGCTACAATGAGCAGTTCTTC.

This chain links TRBV11-2 with TRBJ1-2; 11 bases match TRBD1. In germline, CDR1 is SGHAT, CDR2 FQNNGV. This CDR3 has 14 residues. The trim removed 4 bases at V and 8 bases at J, leaving 6 bases unmatched. This CDR3 reads CASSYPGQGGGYTF. CDR3 DNA sequence: TGTGCCAGCAGCTATCCGGGACAGGGGGGAGGCTACACCTTC. The complete variable domain, with remaining parts taken from reference TRBV11-2 and TRBJ1-2, reads EAGVAQSPRYKIIEKRQSVAFWCNPISGHATLYWYQQILGQGPKLLIQFQNNGVVDDSQLPKDRFSAERLKGVDSTLKIQPAKLEDSAVYLCASSYPGQGGGYTFGSGTRLTVV.

This clone has a single count. The chain couples TRBV10-3 to TRBJ1-1, with D uncertain. This CDR3 is 13 amino acids long. Trimming pared 3 bases from V and 5 bases from J, leaving 10 bases between. The germline gives CDR1 ENHRY, CDR2 SYGVKD. The CDR3 spells CAISETERTEAFF. The CDR3 bases are TGTGCCATCAGTGAAACGGAAAGAACTGAAGCTTTCTTT.

Details on this clone: The same CDR3 arises from other DNA sequences in this sample as well. The chain uses TRBV7-2 and TRBJ2-7, with D tentatively TRBD1 or TRBD2 (5 bases each). The CDR3 contains 19 residues. The ends were cut back, 5 bases at V and 4 bases at J, with 30 bases in the middle. Looked up from germline, CDR1 is SGHTA and CDR2 is FQGNSA. Written as DNA, the CDR3 is TGTGCCAGCAGCCTACAGACAACAACTGGGACGACTCGACCTTACGAGCAGTACTTC. Translating it yields CASSLQTTTGTTRPYEQYF.

Written as DNA, the CDR3 is TGTGCCAGCAGCTTGTCGTTGGCCGGGGAGCTGTTTTTT. This codes for CASSLSLAGELFF. The J gene is TRBJ2-2, the V gene TRBV5-4; D unclear. This CDR3 region has 13 residues. The V gene lost 1 base and the J gene lost 6 bases, with 7 bases spanning the gap. Looked up from germline, CDR1 is SGHNT and CDR2 is YYREEE (reference sequence).

This clone came up a few times. The chain couples TRBV10-3 to TRBJ2-3; D not certain. This CDR3 region has 13 residues. Germline-derived CDR1 and CDR2 are ENHRY and SYGVKD. The V and J ends lost 8 bases and 2 bases respectively, with 11 bases between them. CDR3 nucleotides: TGTGCCATCGCTGCGGAATCCACAGATACGCAGTATTTT. It codes for CAIAAESTDTQYF.